The 26 T cell receptor beta chains below were found in one sample sequenced in a study of T cells after yellow fever vaccination. TCRdb passed the 5' RACE reads through MiXCR, listing each CDR3 protein once. The sample has 500,000 to 650,000 distinct CDR3 sequences, about 13% seen once; the top ten hold over 11%. Here the sequenced sample was PBMCs, taken on the day of the yellow fever booster vaccination. Every receptor here comes from a man aged 25-45 years who received the YFV17D yellow fever vaccine.

V gene TRBV4-3 combines with J gene TRBJ2-1; TRBD2 matches at 10 bases. This CDR3 contains 19 residues. Trimming removed 2 bases from V and 5 bases from J; junction bases left unmatched: 15. The germline CDR1 and CDR2 sequences are LGHNA and YSLEER. The CDR3 bases are TGCGCCAGCAGCCAACAAATATTTGGGGTAGCGGGAGGAAACAATGAGCAGTTCTTC. Translating it yields CASSQQIFGVAGGNNEQFF.

This clonotype occurred a few times. CDR3 nucleotide sequence: TGTGCCAGCAGCCTCCAGCCGTATGTCGGCGAGCAGTACTTC. Amino acids: CASSLQPYVGEQYF. V and J are TRBV7-6 and TRBJ2-7; D is uncertain. With 5 bases removed from V and 6 bases from J, the gap between germline ends came to 17 bases. Germline V lookup: CDR1 SGHVS, CDR2 FNYEAQ. The CDR3 spans 14 residues.

This clonotype was observed a few times. The gene calls are TRBV21-1 and TRBJ2-3; the table gives TRBD2 as D, unverified against the DNA. TRBV21-1 is noted as a pseudogene. The CDR3 covers 16 residues. The CDR3 sequence is CASSTKASGSGDTQYF. CDR3 bases: TGTGCCAGCAGCACAAAGGCTAGCGGTTCAGGGGATACGCAGTATTTT.

Only a few counts were recorded for this clonotype. V gene TRBV13 combines with J gene TRBJ2-7, with D perhaps being TRBD1 or TRBD2 (8 bases each). Trimming cost V 5 bases and J 0 bases, with 26 bases left between them. From germline, CDR1 is PRHDT and CDR2 FYEKMQ (reference sequence). The CDR3 covers 19 residues. The CDR3 DNA reads TGTGCCAGCAGCGCAATTGGCGGGGGGACAGGATCGATCTCCTACGAGCAGTACTTC. Amino acid sequence: CASSAIGGGTGSISYEQYF.

This clonotype was detected only a few times. The rearrangement links TRBV27 to TRBJ2-1; TRBD2 agrees at 13 bases. The trim removed 6 bases at V and 8 bases at J, leaving 4 bases unmatched. This CDR3 is built from 14 residues. Germline CDR1 MNHEY, CDR2 SMNVEV (reference sequence). CDR3 in DNA: TGTGCCAGCAGACTAGCGGGAGGGTCTGATGAGCAGTTCTTC. Its protein product is CASRLAGGSDEQFF.

The gene calls are TRBV27 and TRBJ2-5; TRBD1 matches at 7 bases. The J segment lost 0 bases and the V segment lost 4 bases, leaving 8 bases of the junction unmatched. The CDR3 totals 16 residues. Germline V gene lookup returns CDR1 MNHEY and CDR2 SMNVEV (reference sequence). The CDR3 protein is CASSCETGSYQETQYF. The CDR3 nucleotides are TGTGCCAGCAGTTGTGAGACAGGGAGCTACCAAGAGACCCAGTACTTC.

This clonotype has only a few counts. This CDR3 is CASSPTHKGGETQYF. The DNA for the CDR3 is TGTGCCAGCAGCCCCACTCATAAGGGGGGGGAGACCCAGTACTTC. The chain carries TRBV4-2 and TRBJ2-5, with a possible D match to TRBD2 (7 bases). CDR3 length: 15 amino acids. Trimming removed 4 bases at V and 5 bases at J, with 17 bases between. Germline V gene sequence: CDR1 LGHNA, CDR2 YNFKEQ.

This clonotype has just a few counts. The chain joins TRBV15 to TRBJ2-7, with D perhaps assigned TRBD1 or TRBD2 (5 bases each). The CDR3 runs 14 residues. Deletions cut 2 bases from V and 7 bases from J, with 15 bases between. Germline CDR1 and CDR2: LNHNV and YYDKDF (reference sequence). The CDR3: CATSRRGPQEEQYF. Here the CDR3 DNA reads TGTGCCACCAGCAGACGCGGGCCACAGGAAGAGCAGTACTTC.

The chain links TRBV20-1 to TRBJ2-5; a possible D gene is TRBD2 (6 bases). Germline CDR1 reads DFQATT; CDR2 reads SNEGSKA (reference sequence). This CDR3 spans 14 amino acids. V was clipped by 3 bases and J by 1 base, with 12 bases between them. This CDR3 is CSASAKGLQETQYF. For the CDR3, the DNA is TGCAGTGCTAGCGCGAAGGGACTCCAAGAGACCCAGTACTTC.

This sequence joins TRBV12-3 or TRBV12-4 and TRBJ2-6; 13 bases are shared with TRBD2. The V and J ends lost 5 bases and 1 base, in that order; junction bases with no gene match: 5. The CDR3 is 18 amino acids. The chain's CDR3 is CASSPEGLAGSGANVLTF. CDR3 coding DNA: TGTGCCAGCAGTCCCGAGGGACTAGCGGGATCTGGGGCCAACGTCCTGACTTTC.

In its sample, this clonotype was seen a few times. The chain employs TRBV28 and TRBJ2-7, with 7 bases matching TRBD1. The germline gives CDR1 MDHEN, CDR2 SYDVKM. Trimming at V came to 6 bases and at J to 11 bases, leaving 13 bases not matched to a gene. The CDR3 contains 13 residues. CDR3 residues: CASRRRGTESKYF. As DNA, the CDR3 is TGTGCCAGCAGACGCCGTGGGACAGAATCGAAGTACTTC.

As regards this clonotype: A much larger clone sits a single nucleotide away, making a read error possible. The chain combines TRBV7-9 with TRBJ1-6; tentative D call: TRBD1 (6 bases). Germline V gene lookup returns CDR1 SEHNR and CDR2 FQNEAQ (reference sequence). V was pared by 7 bases and J by 8 bases, with 12 bases between. This CDR3 has 13 amino acids. CDR3 in amino acids: CASIQGGYSPLHF. CDR3 DNA: TGTGCCAGCATACAGGGTGGTTATTCACCCCTCCACTTT.

The CDR3 DNA sequence: TGTGCCAGCAAACCGACAGCCCATCAGCCCCAGCATTTT. Its protein product is CASKPTAHQPQHF. The chain combines TRBV6-1 with TRBJ1-5, with a weak D call TRBD1 (5 bases). The CDR3 is made up of 13 amino acids. V dropped 7 bases and J dropped 5 bases, with 12 bases sitting between them. CDR1 is MNHNS, CDR2 SASEGT, per germline.

This clonotype has ten or more counts. The chain employs TRBV4-3 and TRBJ2-7, with D hard to call. Germline CDR1 is LGHNA and CDR2 is YSLEER. CDR3 size: 13 residues. Trimming removed 1 base at V and 0 bases at J, with 4 bases between. CDR3 residues: CASSQVGSYEQYF. The CDR3, as DNA: TGCGCCAGCAGCCAAGTAGGCTCCTACGAGCAGTACTTC.

The chain couples TRBV7-9 to TRBJ2-1, with 10 bases matching TRBD2. CDR1 is SEHNR, CDR2 FQNEAQ, per germline (reference sequence). The CDR3 length is 15 residues. Trimming at V came to 5 bases and at J to 4 bases, leaving 5 bases not matched to a gene. CDR3 residues: CASSHGLAEYNEQFF. The CDR3 region has the DNA TGTGCCAGCAGCCACGGACTAGCGGAGTACAATGAGCAGTTCTTC.

This clonotype was seen a handful of times. The chain joins TRBV7-2 to TRBJ2-1, with TRBD2 identical over 9 bases. The V gene end was trimmed by 3 bases and the J gene end by 6 bases; junction bases not matched to a gene: 6. The germline gives CDR1 SGHTA, CDR2 FQGNSA. CDR3 length: 15 amino acids. CDR3 in amino acids: CASSFRGSGSNEQFF. For the CDR3, the DNA is TGTGCCAGCAGCTTTAGGGGTAGCGGGAGCAATGAGCAGTTCTTC.

V and J are TRBV9 and TRBJ2-1; a possible D gene is TRBD2 (6 bases). The CDR3 consists of 14 residues. Germline V lookup: CDR1 SGDLS, CDR2 YYNGEE. V was shortened by 2 bases and J by 10 bases, with 16 bases between the two germline ends. CDR3 loop: CASSVAPGRGEQFF. CDR3 nucleotide sequence: TGTGCCAGCAGCGTGGCCCCGGGACGGGGGGAGCAGTTCTTC.

The rearrangement links TRBV24-1 to TRBJ2-3, with D possibly being TRBD1 or TRBD2 (5 bases each). This CDR3 comprises 14 residues. Trimming shortened V by 4 bases and J by 0 bases, and 7 bases separated the two germline ends. The V gene's germline CDR1 is KGHDR and CDR2 SFDVKD. The CDR3 nucleotides read TGTGCCACCAGTGAGGGGGACAGCACAGATACGCAGTATTTT. Translating it yields CATSEGDSTDTQYF.

This clonotype came up a few times. This sequence joins TRBV7-9 and TRBJ2-1, with TRBD2 matching over 10 bases. CDR1 is SEHNR, CDR2 FQNEAQ, per germline (reference sequence). With 8 bases clipped from V and 7 bases from J, the junction kept 8 bases outside the gene matches. This CDR3 has 14 residues. The DNA of the CDR3 is TGTGCCAGCGGGGAGCGGGAGGGACGGAATGAGCAGTTCTTC. This codes for CASGEREGRNEQFF.

The DNA for the CDR3 is TGTGCCAGCAGTTTAAGCCAACAGGCGGGCACTGAAGCTTTCTTT. This gives the protein CASSLSQQAGTEAFF. The J gene is TRBJ1-1, the V gene TRBV12-3 or TRBV12-4; tentative D call: TRBD1 (5 bases). V was trimmed by 2 bases and J by 4 bases, leaving 14 bases between them. The CDR3 runs to 15 residues.

There are many counts of this clonotype. The chain is built from TRBV28 and TRBJ2-3; the D gene is possibly TRBD2 (6 bases). The V gene's germline CDR1 is MDHEN and CDR2 SYDVKM. With 2 bases removed from V and 2 bases from J, the gap between germline ends came to 8 bases. This CDR3 is built from 14 residues. In DNA form, the CDR3 reads TGTGCCAGCAGTTTAGCGGGAATCACAGATACGCAGTATTTT. This gives the protein CASSLAGITDTQYF.

Only a few counts were recorded for this clonotype. This chain joins TRBV12-3 or TRBV12-4 and TRBJ1-1, with TRBD1 matching 9 bases. The CDR3 has 13 residues. J gave up 4 bases and V 6 bases, and 3 bases lay outside the gene matches. The CDR3 is CASRGTGSTEAFF. The CDR3 nucleotides are TGTGCCAGCAGGGGGACAGGGAGCACTGAAGCTTTCTTT.

This clonotype has just a few counts. The V and J genes are TRBV30 and TRBJ1-2; the D is unclear. This CDR3 region has 11 residues. V shed 3 bases and J shed 3 bases, with 5 bases lying between them. Germline V gene lookup returns CDR1 GTSNPN and CDR2 SVGIG (reference sequence). CDR3 loop: CAWSIDYGYTF. The CDR3 region has the DNA TGTGCCTGGAGCATCGACTATGGCTACACCTTC.

This clonotype came up a few times. The V and J genes are TRBV28 and TRBJ2-5; TRBD2 matches at 7 bases. The ends lost 6 bases at V and 2 bases at J; junction bases unmatched: 15. Germline V gene lookup returns CDR1 MDHEN and CDR2 SYDVKM. The CDR3 is made up of 17 amino acids. CDR3 coding DNA: TGTGCCAGCAGCCTCATTACTAGCGCCCGATTACAAGAGACCCAGTACTTC. Translated, it gives CASSLITSARLQETQYF. Based on the CDR3 plus reference TRBV28 and TRBJ2-5, the full variable domain is DVKVTQSSRYLVKRTGEKVFLECVQDMDHENMFWYRQDPGLGLRLIYFSYDVKMKEKGDIPEGYSVSREKKERFSLILESASTNQTSMYLCASSLITSARLQETQYFGPGTRLLVL.

This clonotype was observed at least ten times. V gene TRBV7-9 combines with J gene TRBJ2-3; a weak D match, TRBD2 (5 bases). The V gene lost 5 bases and the J gene lost 8 bases, with 14 bases spanning the gap. From germline, CDR1 is SEHNR and CDR2 FQNEAQ (reference sequence). The CDR3 totals 13 residues. CDR3 coding DNA: TGTGCCAGCAGCGAACCAGGAGGTTTTACGCAGTATTTT. This encodes CASSEPGGFTQYF.

V and J are TRBV7-2 and TRBJ2-3; a weak D match, TRBD2 (5 bases). This CDR3 has 15 amino acids. CDR1 is SGHTA, CDR2 FQGNSA, per germline. Trimming stripped 4 bases from V and 4 bases from J, with 15 bases between. The CDR3 loop reads CASSSGIGAPDTQYF. In DNA, the CDR3 is TGTGCCAGCAGCTCGGGGATTGGAGCGCCAGATACGCAGTATTTT.